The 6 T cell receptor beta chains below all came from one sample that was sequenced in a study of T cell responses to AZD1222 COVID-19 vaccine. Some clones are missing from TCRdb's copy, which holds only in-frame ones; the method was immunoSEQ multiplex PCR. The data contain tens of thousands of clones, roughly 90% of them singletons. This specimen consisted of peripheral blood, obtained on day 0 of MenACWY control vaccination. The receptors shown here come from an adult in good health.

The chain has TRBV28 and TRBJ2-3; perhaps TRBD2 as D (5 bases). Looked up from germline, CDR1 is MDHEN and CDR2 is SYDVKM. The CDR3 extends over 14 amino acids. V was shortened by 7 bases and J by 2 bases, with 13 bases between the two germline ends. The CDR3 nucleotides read TGTGCCAGCAATGAAGCGGTCCTCACAGATACGCAGTATTTT. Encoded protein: CASNEAVLTDTQYF.

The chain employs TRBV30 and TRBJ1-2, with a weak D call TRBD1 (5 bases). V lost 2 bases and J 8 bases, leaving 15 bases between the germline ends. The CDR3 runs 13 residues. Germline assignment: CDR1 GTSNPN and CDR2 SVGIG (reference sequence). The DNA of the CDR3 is TGTGCCTGGAGTCCATATAATGGGGACGGCTACACCTTC. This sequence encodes CAWSPYNGDGYTF. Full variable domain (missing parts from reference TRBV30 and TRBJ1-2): SQTIHQWPATLVQPVGSPLSLECTVEGTSNPNLYWYRQAAGRGLQLLFYSVGIGQISSEVPQNLSASRPQDRQFILSSKKLLLSDSGFYLCAWSPYNGDGYTFGSGTRLTVV.

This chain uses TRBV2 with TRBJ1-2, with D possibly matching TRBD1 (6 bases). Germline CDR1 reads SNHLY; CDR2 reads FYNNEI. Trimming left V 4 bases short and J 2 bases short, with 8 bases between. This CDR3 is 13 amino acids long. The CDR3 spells CASSGTGNYGYTF. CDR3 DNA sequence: TGTGCCAGCAGTGGAACAGGGAACTATGGCTACACCTTC.

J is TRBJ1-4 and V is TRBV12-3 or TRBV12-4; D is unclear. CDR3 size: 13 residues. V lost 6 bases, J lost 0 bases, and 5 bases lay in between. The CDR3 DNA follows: TGTGCCAGCAGGACCTCAACTAATGAAAAACTGTTTTTT. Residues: CASRTSTNEKLFF.

CDR3 region: CASMGQHQPQHF. CDR3 coding DNA: TGTGCCAGCATGGGACAGCATCAGCCCCAGCATTTT. The chain carries TRBV25-1 and TRBJ1-5; 7 positions match TRBD1. CDR1 MGHDK and CDR2 SYGVNS come from the germline V gene. J was trimmed by 5 bases and V by 7 bases; bases with no gene match: 2. The CDR3 length is 12 residues.

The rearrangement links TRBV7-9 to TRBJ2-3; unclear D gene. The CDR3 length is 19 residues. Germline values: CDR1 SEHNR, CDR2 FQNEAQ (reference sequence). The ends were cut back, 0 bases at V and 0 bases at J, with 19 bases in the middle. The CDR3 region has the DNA TGTGCCAGCAGCTTAGCTGTAGCCGGAATTCAGACTAGCACAGATACGCAGTATTTT. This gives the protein CASSLAVAGIQTSTDTQYF.